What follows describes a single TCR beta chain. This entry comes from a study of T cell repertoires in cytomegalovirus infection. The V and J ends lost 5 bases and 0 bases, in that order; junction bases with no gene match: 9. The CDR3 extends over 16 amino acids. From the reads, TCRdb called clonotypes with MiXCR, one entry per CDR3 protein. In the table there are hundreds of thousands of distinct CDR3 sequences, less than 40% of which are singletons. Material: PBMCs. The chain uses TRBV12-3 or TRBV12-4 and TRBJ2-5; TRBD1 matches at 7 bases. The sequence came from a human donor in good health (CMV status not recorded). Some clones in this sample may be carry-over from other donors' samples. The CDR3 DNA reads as TGTGCCAGCAGTACTACCGGGACAGTGTACCAAGAGACCCAGTACTTC. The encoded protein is CASSTTGTVYQETQYF.